Here is one T cell receptor (beta chain) with its context. A clone one base away is much larger, so this may be a read error. Other DNA sequences in this sample translate to the same CDR3. This entry is derived from a study of blood T cell repertoires in COVID-19. In the original processing: Estimation of nucleated cell counts was performed using reference gene primer amplification. Libraries were prepared by immunoSEQ multiplex PCR; TCRdb keeps only in-frame clonotypes and omits some of them. D and trimming were read from the DNA, whereas the V and J calls and clone size are those reported in that table. The sample has 250,000 to 300,000 clones, around 82% seen once. The CDR3 contains 11 residues. V was shortened by 1 base and J by 7 bases, with 5 bases between the two germline ends.

Sequencing was performed on PBMCs or T cells enriched from blood (not recorded which). This receptor was identified in a man aged 45 to 65 who had recovered from COVID-19. V gene TRBV12-3 or TRBV12-4 combines with J gene TRBJ2-7, with D tentatively TRBD2 (5 bases). This CDR3 is CASSLGGEQYF. DNA of the CDR3: TGTGCCAGCAGTTTAGGAGGGGAGCAGTACTTC.